The 25 T cell receptor beta chains in this list originate from one sample, sequenced in a study of CD8+ T cells in alopecia areata. Extraction of RNA preceded its reverse transcription into cDNA, which served as the sequencing template. Clones were sequenced by immunoSEQ multiplex PCR, and TCRdb holds only the in-frame ones, with some missing. The sample carries approximately 100,000 clones, less than 50% recorded once. Input material: CD4+ T cells sorted from blood. These receptors came from a human donor with alopecia areata.

This clone was found once. The chain joins TRBV7-9 to TRBJ2-5, with D hard to call. The germline V gene has CDR1 SEHNR and CDR2 FQNEAQ (reference sequence). V shed 4 bases and J shed 4 bases, with 16 bases lying between them. The CDR3 runs 15 residues. CDR3 protein: CASSSGSLSGETQYF. The CDR3 nucleotides are TGTGCCAGCAGCTCCGGGTCCCTCAGTGGAGAGACCCAGTACTTC.

The genes are TRBV30 and TRBJ2-5; TRBD1 matches at 9 bases. Germline V gene lookup returns CDR1 GTSNPN and CDR2 SVGIG (reference sequence). V shed 0 bases, J shed 7 bases, and the junction held 3 bases outside the gene matches. The CDR3 spans 13 residues. CDR3 DNA sequence: TGTGCCTGGAGTGTATTGGGACAGGGGACCCAGTACTTC. Translation gives CAWSVLGQGTQYF.

V is TRBV29-1 and J is TRBJ2-3; D is undetermined. Trimming pared 4 bases from V and 0 bases from J, leaving 5 bases between. CDR1 and CDR2 from the germline V gene are SQVTM and ANQGSEA. The CDR3 loop spans 12 amino acids. CDR3 sequence (DNA): TGCAGCGTTGGACGCAGCACAGATACGCAGTATTTT. Amino acids: CSVGRSTDTQYF.

This clone has a handful of counts. J is TRBJ1-5 and V is TRBV19, with D possibly being TRBD1 (6 bases). The CDR3 covers 15 residues. V was trimmed by 10 bases and J by 1 base, leaving 17 bases between them. Germline CDR1 reads LNHDA; CDR2 reads SQIVND (reference sequence). The CDR3 reads CATRTDVVSNQPQHF. CDR3 coding DNA: TGTGCCACTCGGACAGACGTGGTAAGCAATCAGCCCCAGCATTTT.

The chain is built from TRBV9 and TRBJ2-1, with 9 positions matching TRBD2. V lost 3 bases and J lost 4; bases outside the gene matches: 8. The CDR3 runs 16 residues. Per germline, CDR1 SGDLS and CDR2 YYNGEE. CDR3 sequence reads: CASSGSPSGGYNEQFF. The CDR3 nucleotides are TGTGCCAGCAGCGGAAGTCCCAGCGGGGGGTACAATGAGCAGTTCTTC.

The V gene is TRBV6-6, the J gene TRBJ2-2; a possible D gene is TRBD1 (5 bases). This CDR3 has 13 residues. The V end was cut by 8 bases, the J end by 5 bases, with 12 bases between. CDR1 MNHNY and CDR2 SVGAGI come from the germline V gene (reference sequence). Here the CDR3 reads CASAREITGELFF. The CDR3 bases are TGTGCCAGCGCCAGGGAAATAACCGGGGAGCTGTTTTTT.

This clone was recorded a few times. The genes are TRBV29-1 and TRBJ2-3, with D tentatively TRBD1 or TRBD2 (5 bases each). The CDR3 length is 13 residues. In germline, CDR1 is SQVTM, CDR2 ANQGSEA. Trimming removed 5 bases at V and 8 bases at J, with 17 bases between. The CDR3 protein is CSVQMRGGGTQYF. CDR3 DNA sequence: TGCAGCGTTCAGATGAGGGGTGGAGGTACGCAGTATTTT.

This clone turned up a few times. The rearrangement joins TRBV14 to TRBJ2-6; D not resolved. The CDR3 totals 14 residues. Trimming removed 6 bases from V and 2 bases from J, with 8 bases in between. Germline CDR1 SGHDN, CDR2 FVKESK. The CDR3 is CASSWEPGANVLTF. In nucleotides, the CDR3 is TGTGCCAGCAGTTGGGAACCTGGGGCCAACGTCCTGACTTTC.

This chain links TRBV6-5 with TRBJ2-7; D is possibly TRBD1 or TRBD2 (6 bases each). The CDR3 extends over 14 amino acids. Trimming cost V 0 bases and J 5 bases, with 11 bases left between them. In germline, CDR1 is MNHEY, CDR2 SVGAGI. This CDR3 is CASSYSGGRDEQYF. CDR3 DNA sequence: TGTGCCAGCAGTTACTCCGGGGGCCGCGACGAGCAGTACTTC.

V usage is TRBV30 and J usage is TRBJ2-7, with 9 bases fitting TRBD1. Trimming cost V 5 bases and J 4 bases; bases outside gene matches: 9. The CDR3 totals 14 residues. Germline CDR1 is GTSNPN and CDR2 is SVGIG (reference sequence). The CDR3 DNA reads as TGTGCCTGGGGAATGGGGACAGGGAGGTACGAGCAGTACTTC. Translation: CAWGMGTGRYEQYF.

Only a few counts were recorded for this clone. The chain couples TRBV29-1 to TRBJ2-5; possible D gene TRBD1, 6 bases. Germline V gene lookup returns CDR1 SQVTM and CDR2 ANQGSEA. This CDR3 comprises 13 residues. Trimming took 2 bases from V and 5 from J, leaving 12 bases between them. CDR3 nucleotides: TGCAGCGTTGAACCCGACAGGAGTGAGACCCAGTACTTC. Its protein is CSVEPDRSETQYF.

The chain employs TRBV29-1 and TRBJ1-5; 9 bases line up with TRBD1. Germline assignment: CDR1 SQVTM and CDR2 ANQGSEA. V trimming: 5 bases; J trimming: 6 bases; junction bases outside the gene matches: 5. CDR3 length: 13 amino acids. CDR3 in amino acids: CSVRTGDGQPQHF. CDR3 nucleotide sequence: TGCAGCGTTCGGACAGGGGACGGTCAGCCCCAGCATTTT.

The sample holds a few counts of this clone. The chain recombines TRBV29-1 with TRBJ2-4; possibly TRBD2 for D (5 bases). The CDR3 covers 13 residues. V lost 7 bases and J lost 0, with 10 bases in between. Germline V CDR1 and CDR2: SQVTM, ANQGSEA. The CDR3 spells CSGRGLAKNIQYF. The CDR3 nucleotides read TGCAGCGGACGAGGACTAGCCAAAAACATTCAGTACTTC. Combining the CDR3 with reference TRBV29-1 and TRBJ2-4 gives the whole variable domain SAVISQKPSRDICQRGTSLTIQCQVDSQVTMMFWYRQQPGQSLTLIATANQGSEATYESGFVIDKFPISRPNLTFSTLTVSNMSPEDSSIYLCSGRGLAKNIQYFGAGTRLSVL.

V usage is TRBV5-1 and J usage is TRBJ1-3; TRBD1 aligns across 8 bases. Trimming at V came to 4 bases and at J to 7 bases, leaving 7 bases not matched to a gene. Germline V gene sequence: CDR1 SGHRS, CDR2 YFSETQ. The CDR3 consists of 14 residues. In DNA, the CDR3 is TGCGCCAGCAGCCAGAAGACAGGGGCGAACACCATATATTTT. Its translation is CASSQKTGANTIYF.

CDR3 residues: CAWASSGSNQPQHF. CDR3 nucleotide sequence: TGTGCCTGGGCAAGTTCCGGGAGCAATCAGCCCCAGCATTTT. The chain employs TRBV30 and TRBJ1-5, with no clear D. The CDR3 is 14 amino acids. From germline, CDR1 is GTSNPN and CDR2 SVGIG (reference sequence). The ends were cut back, 5 bases at V and 1 base at J, with 12 bases in the middle.

The chain combines TRBV29-1 with TRBJ2-1, with D perhaps TRBD2 (7 bases). V was cut by 6 bases and J by 8 bases, with 20 bases left in between. This CDR3 contains 14 residues. Germline V gives CDR1 SQVTM, CDR2 ANQGSEA. The chain's CDR3 is CSVVGGAGPDEQFF. The CDR3 DNA reads as TGCAGCGTCGTGGGGGGGGCAGGTCCCGATGAGCAGTTCTTC.

The chain is built from TRBV29-1 and TRBJ2-3, with a possible D match to TRBD2 (5 bases). Germline loops: CDR1 SQVTM, CDR2 ANQGSEA. The CDR3 loop spans 13 amino acids. With 4 bases removed from V and 7 bases from J, the gap between germline ends came to 15 bases. The CDR3: CSVAGVSAYTQYF. In nucleotides, the CDR3 is TGCAGCGTTGCCGGGGTCTCTGCCTATACGCAGTATTTT.

The chain couples TRBV10-2 to TRBJ2-2; the match to TRBD2 covers 10 bases. Germline values: CDR1 WSHSY, CDR2 SAAADI. V shed 6 bases and J 2 bases; nucleotides not matched to a gene: 3. There are 15 residues in the CDR3. CDR3 nucleotides: TGCGCCAGCAGACTAGCGGGGTCAAACACCGGGGAGCTGTTTTTT. Protein: CASRLAGSNTGELFF.

This rearrangement joins TRBV29-1 to TRBJ2-3; 9 nucleotides match TRBD1. CDR1 SQVTM and CDR2 ANQGSEA come from the germline V gene. V gave up 8 bases and J gave up 4 bases; unmatched junction bases: 7. This CDR3 is built from 13 residues. The CDR3 loop is CSTPGQGADTQYF. CDR3 nucleotide sequence: TGCAGCACCCCGGGACAGGGTGCAGATACGCAGTATTTT.

V usage is TRBV27 and J usage is TRBJ1-6, with a tentative D call TRBD1 (5 bases). Germline CDR1 and CDR2: MNHEY and SMNVEV (reference sequence). The CDR3 is 14 residues long. The V gene lost 3 bases and the J gene lost 9 bases, with 12 bases spanning the gap. The chain's CDR3 is CASSLQGGISPLHF. CDR3 nucleotides: TGTGCCAGCAGTTTGCAGGGCGGAATTTCACCCCTCCACTTT.

The V gene is TRBV28, the J gene TRBJ2-7; D gene unclear. Per germline, CDR1 MDHEN and CDR2 SYDVKM. The V end was cut by 6 bases, the J end by 2 bases, with 11 bases between. The CDR3 spans 13 residues. DNA of the CDR3: TGTGCCAGCAGGCCACCCCCCACCTACGAGCAGTACTTC. This sequence encodes CASRPPPTYEQYF.

The rearrangement uses TRBV2 and TRBJ2-2; 7 nucleotides match TRBD2. V was clipped by 3 bases and J by 1 base; unmatched bases: 8. CDR1 and CDR2 (germline): SNHLY, FYNNEI. CDR3 length: 17 residues. The CDR3 nucleotides read TGTGCCAGCAGTGATTCCCCTACTAGCGAGAACACCGGGGAGCTGTTTTTT. This encodes CASSDSPTSENTGELFF.

This clone was picked up a small number of times. This chain connects TRBV29-1 to TRBJ2-3; D is ambiguous. The CDR3 totals 12 residues. V lost 4 bases to trimming and J lost 4 bases, with 9 bases between them. Germline CDR1 reads SQVTM; CDR2 reads ANQGSEA. The CDR3 reads CSVGDFPDTQYF. CDR3 in DNA: TGCAGCGTTGGTGACTTCCCAGATACGCAGTATTTT.

The chain uses TRBV29-1 and TRBJ2-5; 12 bases are a match to TRBD2. The CDR3 contains 17 residues. V trimming: 5 bases; J trimming: 11 bases; junction bases outside the gene matches: 21. CDR1 is SQVTM and CDR2 is ANQGSEA in the germline V gene. The CDR3 loop is CSVTPGETSGGRKGQYF. CDR3 sequence (DNA): TGCAGCGTTACCCCCGGAGAGACTAGCGGGGGCCGCAAGGGGCAGTACTTC.

This chain uses TRBV30 with TRBJ1-1; D gene unclear. This CDR3 is built from 13 residues. V gave up 6 bases and J gave up 4 bases, with 15 bases separating them. CDR1 is GTSNPN and CDR2 is SVGIG in the germline V gene (reference sequence). The DNA of the CDR3 is TGTGCCTGCAGAATTAGACGGTCCACTGAAGCTTTCTTT. This translates into CACRIRRSTEAFF.